This T cell receptor (beta chain) was profiled in a study of shared clonotypes between healthy human individuals. Study-level findings and limits: Between several donors, naive CD4 clonotypes were shared at a level of around 5.1%. Incompleteness in sorted-subset sequencing, despite large depth, was shown by rarefaction. Relative to their counterparts shared across all four donors, non-shared clonotypes exhibited diminished generation probabilities.

Naivety among CD8 cells was defined by CD45RO negativity and positive CCR7 selection, thereby excluding terminally differentiated effector memory CD45RA+ cells. Researchers divided each subset's genomic DNA evenly across several immunoSEQ plates. Some clones are missing from TCRdb's copy, which holds only in-frame ones; the method was immunoSEQ multiplex PCR. The sample has millions of clones, around 96% seen once. A word on this clone: The antigen is not known.

This CDR3 region has 17 residues. Trimming stripped 4 bases from V and 0 bases from J, with 19 bases between. Germline lookup yields CDR1 SNHLY and CDR2 FYNNEI. Sequencing was carried out using naive CD8+ T cells sorted from blood. This chain connects TRBV2 to TRBJ2-7, with a weak D call TRBD1 (6 bases). The sequence came from a man younger than 35 in good health. The CDR3 DNA sequence: TGTGCCAGCAGTGCAGGACAGCCGAAACTATACTCCTACGAGCAGTACTTC. As protein: CASSAGQPKLYSYEQYF.